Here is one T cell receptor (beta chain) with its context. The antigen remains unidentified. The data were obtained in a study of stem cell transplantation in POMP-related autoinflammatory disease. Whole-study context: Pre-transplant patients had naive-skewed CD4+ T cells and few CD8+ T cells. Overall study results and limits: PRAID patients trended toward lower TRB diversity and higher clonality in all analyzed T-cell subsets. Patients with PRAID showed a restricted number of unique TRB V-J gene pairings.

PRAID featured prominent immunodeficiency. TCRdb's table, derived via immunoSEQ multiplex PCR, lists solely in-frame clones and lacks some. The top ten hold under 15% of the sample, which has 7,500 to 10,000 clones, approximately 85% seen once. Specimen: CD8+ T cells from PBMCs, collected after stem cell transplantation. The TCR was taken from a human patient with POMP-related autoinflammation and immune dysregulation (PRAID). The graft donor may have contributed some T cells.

The CDR3 is CASPEAGQWGEKLFF. CDR3 DNA: TGTGCCAGCCCCGAGGCCGGACAGTGGGGTGAAAAACTGTTTTTT. This chain links TRBV5-8 with TRBJ1-4; D possibly corresponds to TRBD1 (6 bases). V shed 7 bases and J shed 7 bases, with 20 bases lying between them. The CDR3 totals 15 residues. Germline CDR1 is SGHTS and CDR2 is YDEGEE.